Reported below is one T cell receptor beta chain. Participants were placed into cohorts based on the clinical history they reported. This specimen comes from a study of blood T cell repertoires in COVID-19. Turning to the study itself: COVID-19 samples, acute and convalescent, were from the United States, Italy and Spain. Sample material is recorded as cDNA or gDNA derived from T cells, B-cell-depleted T cells, or PBMCs.

The V gene's germline CDR1 is MNHEY and CDR2 SVGAGI. The CDR3 is 16 residues long. V lost 0 bases and J lost 0, with 10 bases in between. Authors' methods: Reference gene primer amplification gave nucleated cell count estimates. The table came from immunoSEQ multiplex PCR; TCRdb's copy has only in-frame clones and leaves some out. That table gives V, J and clone size, and the DNA gave D and trimming. The data show approximately 200,000 clones, roughly 87% seen once. This chain connects TRBV6-5 to TRBJ2-3, with D hard to call. Sequenced input: PBMCs or T cells enriched from blood (not recorded which). This clonotype was obtained from a woman in her 40s with acute COVID-19. CDR3 DNA sequence: TGTGCCAGCAGTTACTCGAGAGTTCCTAGCACAGATACGCAGTATTTT. Its translation: CASSYSRVPSTDTQYF.